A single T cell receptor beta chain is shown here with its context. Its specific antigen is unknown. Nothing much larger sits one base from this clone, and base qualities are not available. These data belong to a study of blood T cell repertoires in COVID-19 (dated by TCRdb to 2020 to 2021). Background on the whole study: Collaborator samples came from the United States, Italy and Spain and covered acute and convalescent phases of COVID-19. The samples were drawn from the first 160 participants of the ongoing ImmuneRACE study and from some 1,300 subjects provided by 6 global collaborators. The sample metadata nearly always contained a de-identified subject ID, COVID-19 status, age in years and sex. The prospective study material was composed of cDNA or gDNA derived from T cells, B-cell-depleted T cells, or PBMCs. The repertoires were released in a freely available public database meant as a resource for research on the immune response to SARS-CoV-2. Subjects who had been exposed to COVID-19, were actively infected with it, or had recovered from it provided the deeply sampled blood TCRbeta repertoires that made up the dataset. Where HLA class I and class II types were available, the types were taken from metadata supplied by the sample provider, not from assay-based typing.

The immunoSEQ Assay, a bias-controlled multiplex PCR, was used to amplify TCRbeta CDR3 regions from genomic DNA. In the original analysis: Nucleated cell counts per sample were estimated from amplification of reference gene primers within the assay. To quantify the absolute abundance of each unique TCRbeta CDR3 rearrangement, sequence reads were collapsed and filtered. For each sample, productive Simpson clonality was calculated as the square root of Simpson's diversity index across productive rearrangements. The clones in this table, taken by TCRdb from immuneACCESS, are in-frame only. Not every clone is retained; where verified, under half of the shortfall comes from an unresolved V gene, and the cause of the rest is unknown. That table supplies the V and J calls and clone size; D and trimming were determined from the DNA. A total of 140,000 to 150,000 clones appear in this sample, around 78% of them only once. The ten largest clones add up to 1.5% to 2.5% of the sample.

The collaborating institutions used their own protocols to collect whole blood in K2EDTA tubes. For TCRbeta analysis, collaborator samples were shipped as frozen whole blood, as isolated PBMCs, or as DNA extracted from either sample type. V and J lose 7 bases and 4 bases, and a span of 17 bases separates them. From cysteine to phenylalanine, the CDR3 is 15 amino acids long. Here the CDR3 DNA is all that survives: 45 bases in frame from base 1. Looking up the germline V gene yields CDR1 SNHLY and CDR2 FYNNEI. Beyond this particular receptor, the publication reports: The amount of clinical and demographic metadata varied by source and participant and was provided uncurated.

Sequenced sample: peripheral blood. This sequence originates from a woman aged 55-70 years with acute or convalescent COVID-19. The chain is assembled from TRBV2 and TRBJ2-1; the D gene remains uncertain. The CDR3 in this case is CASIGSASSYNEQFF. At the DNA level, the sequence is TGTGCCAGCATCGGGTCGGCTTCCTCTTACAATGAGCAGTTCTTC.